This T cell receptor beta chain was recovered during a study of blood T cell repertoires in COVID-19. The CDR3 is 14 amino acids. CDR1 and CDR2 (germline): DFQATT, SNEGSKA (reference sequence). V dropped 3 bases and J dropped 5 bases, with 16 bases sitting between them. Clones were read by immunoSEQ multiplex PCR, and TCRdb kept only the in-frame ones, dropping some. Of approximately 490,000 clones in the sample, roughly 87% are singletons; the top ten hold 0.7%. Recruitment covered about 25 US areas and drew participants whose ages spanned roughly 18 to 89 years. Either two negative PCRs, clearance, or symptom resolution qualified Cohort 3 donors as recovered.

The chain links TRBV20-1 to TRBJ2-5; D is perhaps TRBD2 (5 bases). The TCR sequence derives from a woman aged 18-29 years who had recovered from COVID-19. Material: PBMCs or T cells enriched from blood (not recorded which). The CDR3 is CSASPWAGRETQYF. CDR3 bases: TGCAGTGCTAGTCCCTGGGCGGGTAGGGAGACCCAGTACTTC.